The source of this T cell receptor beta chain is a study of shared clonotypes between healthy human individuals (dated by TCRdb to 2018 to 2020). Describing the broader study: The cohort included three men and a couple of women between 18 and 49 years of age. Each donor's leukapheresis produced roughly between roughly 0.85 and 10 billion PBMCs. For each donor, three plates each were used for CD4 naive and CD4 memory, two plates were used for CD8 naive, and one plate was used for CD8 memory. To increase sequencing depth and limit assay-specific biases, different laboratories used diverse techniques to prepare libraries and sequence TCR repertoires. Blood TCR repertoires of about five healthy adults were deeply sequenced to estimate repertoire size and the extent of clonotype sharing between individuals.

The CDR3 starts with the cysteine, ends with the phenylalanine, and has 14 residues. Only the CDR3 DNA is retained, 42 bases long and in frame from the first base. In the germline V gene (reference sequence), CDR1 corresponds to SGHKS and CDR2 to YYEKEE. V loses 0 bases, J loses 0 bases, and the germline ends lie 7 bases apart. TCR CDR3 regions were amplified from genomic DNA by multiplex PCR using the deep immunoSEQ assay. Extracted genomic DNA from each cell subset was spread evenly across all wells of several immunoSEQ 96-well plates, with each plate serving as a replicate. Each replicate PCR for sorted subsets received 150 to 250 ng genomic DNA, equal to some 32,000 T cell genomes. Purified libraries were measured with a Qubit 3.0 fluorometer, size-checked on a Bioanalyzer 2100, and measured again with the KAPA Library Quantification kit. A separate single-read 150-cycle Illumina NextSeq 550 flow cell was used to sequence each immunoSEQ 96-well plate. The authors processed their data as follows. Because only junctional sequences without quality scores were contained in the immunoSEQ output, filtering matching that applied to full-length reads could not be performed. To assign V/J genes and CDR3, sequences were annotated against IMGT germline references using PyIR, a Python wrapper for IgBLAST v1.9. Reads with weak V/J assignments (E-value above 1e-6), missing CDR3, stop codons, out-of-frame junctions, or ambiguous translated residues were removed. V3J clonotypes were defined by identical inferred V gene, J gene, and CDR3 amino acid sequence. Percentage overlap between repertoires was computed as shared unique clonotypes divided by the size of the smaller repertoire. Three approaches were used to assess repertoire richness: RTK rarefaction, the Chao1 estimator, and Recon v2.1 estimates of unobserved clonotypes. For all TCRbeta clonotypes obtained by the gDNA method from a few donors, generation probabilities were computed with OLGA. The table was pulled from immuneACCESS by TCRdb, which kept in-frame rearrangements only. Such tables lose some clones; where checked, under half of the loss comes from unresolved V genes, and the rest has no known cause. V, J and clone size derive from that table, while D and trimming were established from the DNA sequence. For this sample the table gives hundreds of thousands of clones, of which approximately 74% were detected only once. The ten top clones hold 1.5% to 2% of the sample.

What the research found in general, with its limitations: Because the study included a small number of donors, the genetic and exposure-history diversity represented was limited. Estimated clonotype richness was generally larger for naive than for memory subsets. Compared with non-shared clonotypes, clonotypes shared by all four sorted-subset donors had higher generation probabilities. Only blood was sampled, and tissue TCR repertoires likely differ from those in blood. Based on pairwise subsampling, the degree of clonotype sharing among donors was expected to be affected by sequencing depth. Incomplete sequencing was indicated by rarefaction of sorted-subset datasets, despite the large sequencing depth. Across a few donors, roughly 5% of naive CD4, 3% to 3.5% of naive CD8, roughly 2.2% of memory CD4, and over 0.35% of memory CD8 clonotypes were shared.

As regards this clone: What antigen it recognizes has not been identified. A far larger clone is one nucleotide away, so this likely arose from a read error.

The donors were healthy, HIV-negative adults who had no recently reported acute infections or vaccinations. Every donor was a Caucasian adult residing in Nashville, Tennessee, USA. CD4+ T cells were enriched by magnetic negative selection; naive cells were then positively selected on CD45RA, and the negative fraction formed the memory subset. After blood collection by leukapheresis, PBMCs were isolated using Ficoll-Histopaque density gradient centrifugation and then cryopreserved in the vapor phase of liquid nitrogen. Analytical flow cytometry was used to check the purity and quantity of every magnetically sorted T cell population. Genomic DNA was isolated from every sorted fraction and measured by UV absorbance on a Nanodrop 2000c.

The sequencing input was memory CD4+ T cells sorted from blood. Taken with the paper, the label for cell subset or site translates to: CD45RA-negative fraction. The V and J genes are TRBV5-5 and TRBJ2-7, with no confidently assigned D gene. The receptor was isolated from a woman aged 25 to 39 in good health. The CDR3 has the sequence CASSLAGPSYEQYF. In nucleotides, the sequence is TGTGCCAGCAGCTTGGCCGGGCCCTCCTACGAGCAGTACTTC.